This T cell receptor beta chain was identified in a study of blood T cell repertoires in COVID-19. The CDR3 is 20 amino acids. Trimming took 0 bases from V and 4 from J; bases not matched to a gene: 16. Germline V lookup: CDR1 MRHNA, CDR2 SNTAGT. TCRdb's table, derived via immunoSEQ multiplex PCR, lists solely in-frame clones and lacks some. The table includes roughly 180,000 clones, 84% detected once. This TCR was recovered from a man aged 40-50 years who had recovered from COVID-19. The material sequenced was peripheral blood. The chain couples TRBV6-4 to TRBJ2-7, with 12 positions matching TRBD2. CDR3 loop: CASSDSVTSGGNTYAYEQYF. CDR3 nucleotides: TGTGCCAGCAGTGACTCGGTAACTAGCGGGGGGAACACGTATGCTTACGAGCAGTACTTC.